This T cell receptor beta chain derives from a study of CD8+CD57+ T cells in acquired aplastic anemia. Study-wide context: Sorted CD4+ and CD8+ cells yielded DNA averaging around 3.5 ug. Study-wide points: Controls did not differ significantly from patients in CD8+ Simpson's diversity. Patients and controls shared just under 30 CD8+ CDR3 sequences, highly expressed in patients.

The CDR3 extends over 9 amino acids. V was clipped by 10 bases and J by 6 bases, with 3 bases between them. Germline-derived CDR1 and CDR2 are ENHRY and SYGVKD. This clonotype was detected a few times. Its antigen remains unknown. Sequenced patients had shown CD8+CD57+ cell expansion by flow cytometry. As a group, the patients uniformly had severe acquired aplastic anemia. Profiling that covered TCR beta VDJ and CDR3 relied on genomic DNA as its template. In TCRdb, the reads were re-called with MiXCR into one record per CDR3 protein. The data contain around 430,000 distinct CDR3 sequences, around 33% of them singletons.

Sequencing was carried out using sorted CD4+, CD8+, or CD8+CD57+ T cells (not recorded which) from PBMCs. The chain employs TRBV10-3 and TRBJ2-2, with unresolved D. The TCR originated in a human donor with aplastic anemia. The CDR3 nucleotides are TGTGCCAGCTCCGGGGAGCTGTTTTTT. This codes for CASSGELFF.